This TCR beta chain was obtained from a study of cytomegalovirus exposure and HLA in healthy donors. Study summary: There were 117 million unique TCR beta sequences, drawn from 150 million to 200 million T cells, in an earlier analysis. Most genotyped donors, 65% to 85% of roughly 400, had Caucasian-associated genetic ancestry.

Primers included in the PCR were 60 Vbeta and 13 Jbeta primers. Authors' data handling: A later analysis counted about 80 million unique TCR beta chains, around 12 million shared. Repertoires were generated with immunoSEQ multiplex PCR, while TCRdb's copy carries only in-frame clones and drops some. V, J and clone size reflect that table, while D and trimming were determined from the DNA. The data show about 140,000 clones, 66% seen once. Study observations and caveats: Confirmation in vitro established that three CMV-associated chains were specific for CMV antigens.

In regard to this clone: The antigen remains undetermined.

This CDR3 comprises 16 residues. Per germline, CDR1 PRHDT and CDR2 FYEKMQ (reference sequence). V trimming: 2 bases; J trimming: 4 bases; junction bases outside the gene matches: 8. The sequencing sample was made of PBMCs. This receptor was taken from a woman in her sixties or seventies in good health and CMV-seronegative. The chain links TRBV13 to TRBJ2-1, with 7 bases identical to TRBD2. The CDR3 loop reads CASSLMGGGGYNEQFF. Written as DNA, the CDR3 is TGTGCCAGCAGCTTAATGGGCGGGGGTGGTTACAATGAGCAGTTCTTC.